This TCR beta chain stems from a study of blood T cell repertoires in COVID-19. About the research overall: Specimens from acute and convalescent COVID-19 originated in the United States, Italy and Spain.

Trimming at V came to 5 bases and at J to 0 bases, leaving 7 bases not matched to a gene. The CDR3 is 16 residues long. Germline lookup yields CDR1 SGDLS and CDR2 YYNGEE. Per the original data handling: Amplification of reference gene primers provided the estimated nucleated cell counts. Clones were read by immunoSEQ multiplex PCR, and TCRdb kept only the in-frame ones, dropping some. The D gene and trimming were derived from the DNA, and the V and J assignments and clone size from that table. Of 170,000 or so clones listed, almost 80% are singletons. Material: peripheral blood. This TCR came from a woman in her 70s with acute or convalescent COVID-19. This chain connects TRBV9 to TRBJ2-1; TRBD2 matches at 8 bases. CDR3 region: CASREAAGGSYNEQFF. The DNA of the CDR3 is TGTGCCAGCAGAGAGGCCGCGGGGGGCTCCTACAATGAGCAGTTCTTC.